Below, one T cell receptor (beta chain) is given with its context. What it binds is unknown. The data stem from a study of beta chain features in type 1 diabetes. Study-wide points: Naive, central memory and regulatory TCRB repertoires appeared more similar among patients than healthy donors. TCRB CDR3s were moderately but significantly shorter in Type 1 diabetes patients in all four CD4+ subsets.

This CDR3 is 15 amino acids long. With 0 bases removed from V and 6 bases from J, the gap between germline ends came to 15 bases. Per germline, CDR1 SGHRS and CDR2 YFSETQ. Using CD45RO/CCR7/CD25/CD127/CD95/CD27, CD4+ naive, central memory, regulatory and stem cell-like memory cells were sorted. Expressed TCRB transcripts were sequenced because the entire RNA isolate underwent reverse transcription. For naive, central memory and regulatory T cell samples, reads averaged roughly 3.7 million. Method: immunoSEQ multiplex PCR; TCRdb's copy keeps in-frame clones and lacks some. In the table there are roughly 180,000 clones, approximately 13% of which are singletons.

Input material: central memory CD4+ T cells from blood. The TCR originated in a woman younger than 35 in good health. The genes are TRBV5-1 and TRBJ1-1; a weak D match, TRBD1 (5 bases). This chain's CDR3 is CASSLVVRGSAEAFF. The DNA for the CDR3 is TGCGCCAGCAGCTTGGTGGTCCGGGGGTCAGCTGAAGCTTTCTTT.